Listed below are T cell receptor beta chains from one sample, sequenced in a study of STAT5B mutations in CD4+ large granular lymphocyte leukemia. The repertoire was sequenced with immunoSEQ multiplex PCR; TCRdb's copy has only in-frame clones and lacks some. The sample yields just over 40,000 clones, approximately 80% seen once. The sample taken for sequencing was CD4+ T cells from blood buffy coats. Receptors were obtained from a human donor in good health. The CDR3 runs from the conserved cysteine through the conserved F or W. D genes are given only for firm matches. Rows give clone size only sometimes, using once, few, many, or a class for an expanded clone.

TRBD2	-	TRBJ2-2	TRBV19	CASSSSGGAGELFF	TGTGCCAGTAGCTCTAGCGGGGGGGCCGGGGAGCTGTTTTTT
-	-	TRBJ1-1	TRBV29-1	CSVWIRNMNTEAFF	TGCAGCGTTTGGATTAGGAACATGAACACTGAAGCTTTCTTT
-	-	TRBJ2-7	TRBV19	CASSTSTASYEQYF	TGTGCCAGTAGTACCTCGACAGCTTCCTACGAGCAGTACTTC
-	-	TRBJ1-1	TRBV29-1	CSVDPGVPEAFF	TGCAGCGTTGATCCGGGAGTGCCTGAAGCTTTCTTT
TRBD1	-	TRBJ1-2	TRBV6-1	CASSARGGQGIDGYTF	TGTGCCAGCAGTGCCCGAGGGGGACAGGGGATCGATGGCTACACCTTC
-	-	TRBJ2-1	TRBV19	CASSPQGSYNEQFF	TGTGCCAGTAGCCCGCAGGGATCCTACAATGAGCAGTTCTTC
TRBD1	-	TRBJ2-7	TRBV5-8	CASSFRFKGAGEQYF	TGTGCCAGCAGTTTCAGATTTAAGGGGGCAGGCGAGCAGTACTTC
TRBD1	-	TRBJ1-4	TRBV5-4	CASSTQGAANEKLFF	TGTGCCAGCAGCACACAGGGGGCAGCTAATGAAAAACTGTTTTTT
-	-	TRBJ2-2	TRBV2	CASSEGLSTLTGELFF	TGTGCCAGCAGTGAAGGCTTAAGTACCCTCACCGGGGAGCTGTTTTTT
-	-	TRBJ2-2	TRBV5-1	CASSLTGFRTGELFF	TGCGCCAGCAGCCTAACAGGGTTTAGAACCGGGGAGCTGTTTTTT
TRBD2	few	TRBJ2-2	TRBV30	CAWSHGTRGSGELFF	TGTGCCTGGAGTCACGGGACTAGAGGCTCCGGGGAGCTGTTTTTT
TRBD1	-	TRBJ2-3	TRBV2	CASSDRGLTDTQYF	TGTGCCAGCAGTGACAGGGGGCTAACAGATACGCAGTATTTT
TRBD1	few	TRBJ1-1	TRBV29-1	CSVVGQGFTEAFF	TGCAGCGTTGTGGGACAGGGGTTCACTGAAGCTTTCTTT
-	-	TRBJ1-1	TRBV29-1	CSVEDVRPMNTEAFF	TGCAGCGTTGAAGATGTTCGGCCGATGAACACTGAAGCTTTCTTT
TRBD1	once	TRBJ1-4	TRBV6-6	CASSSGDRANEKLFF	TGTGCCAGCAGTTCTGGTGACAGGGCTAATGAAAAACTGTTTTTT
TRBD2	-	TRBJ2-1	TRBV10-2	CASSELTGGRSYNEQFF	TGCGCCAGCAGTGAGTTGACGGGAGGACGGTCCTACAATGAGCAGTTCTTC